The source of this T cell receptor beta chain is a study of blood T cells in healthy people across ages. Study outcomes and limitations: A roughly linear age-dependent decrease characterized TCR beta diversity per million T cells. Higher diversity and more naive CD4+ cells were features of long-lived donors, compared to aged donors.

For the second PCR, which ran for about 6 to 12 cycles, a sample-barcoded 5' primer and a J-beta primer mix were used. TCRdb independently ran MiXCR on the 5' RACE reads; one entry per CDR3 protein. The repertoire holds roughly 650,000 distinct CDR3 sequences, with about 34% as singletons. This clonotype has a handful of counts. Its specificity is unknown. J lost 0 bases, V lost 6 bases, and 7 bases had no gene match. The CDR3 is 15 amino acids. Germline CDR1 MGHDK, CDR2 SYGVNS. The donors, all healthy, were Caucasians living in Russia, aged about 6 to 95. Each of the donors had roughly 9.4 milliliters of peripheral blood drawn into EDTA-treated Vacutainer tubes.

This chain uses TRBV25-1 with TRBJ2-7; 8 bases match TRBD1. The TCR sequence derives from a woman aged 80 or older in good health. The sample consisted of blood. The CDR3 bases are TGTGCCAGCAGCCGACAGGGGTCCTCCTCCTACGAGCAGTACTTC. Translated, it gives CASSRQGSSSYEQYF.